Below, 12 T cell receptor beta chains from the same sample are listed, as sequenced in a study of blood T cell repertoires in COVID-19. Clones were sequenced by immunoSEQ multiplex PCR, and TCRdb holds only the in-frame ones, with some missing. The sample records fewer than 110,000 clones, 84% being singletons. The sequencing input was peripheral blood. The receptors here all came from a human donor in a cohort sampled during active COVID-19.

The chain uses TRBV2 and TRBJ2-7; no clear D gene. V lost 1 base, J lost 0 bases, and 7 bases lay in between. Per the germline V gene, CDR1 is SNHLY and CDR2 is FYNNEI. The CDR3 sequence is 14 residues long. This CDR3 reads CASSEGGSSYEQYV. The CDR3 DNA sequence: TGTGCCAGCAGTGAAGGTGGCAGCTCCTACGAGCAGTACGTC.

The chain couples TRBV9 to TRBJ2-7, with TRBD2 matching 9 bases. The CDR3 sequence is 14 residues long. The germline gives CDR1 SGDLS, CDR2 YYNGEE. V gave up 4 bases and J gave up 5 bases; unmatched junction bases: 7. The CDR3 protein is CASSLTGTSHEQYF. The CDR3 DNA sequence: TGTGCCAGCAGCCTAACGGGGACTAGCCACGAGCAGTACTTC.

This sequence joins TRBV7-2 and TRBJ1-3; TRBD1 matches 9 bases. This CDR3 spans 15 amino acids. Germline trimming cut 3 bases from V and 7 bases from J; bases unmatched to any gene: 7. Germline assignment: CDR1 SGHTA and CDR2 FQGNSA. This CDR3 is CASSFGTGKGNTIYF. The DNA of the CDR3 is TGTGCCAGCAGCTTCGGGACAGGGAAGGGGAACACCATATATTTT.

This chain links TRBV5-4 with TRBJ1-2; 8 positions match TRBD1. CDR3 length: 15 amino acids. J lost 4 bases, V lost 3 bases, and 8 bases had no gene match. Germline V lookup: CDR1 SGHNT, CDR2 YYREEE (reference sequence). In nucleotides, the CDR3 is TGTGCCAGCAGCTCCTTGACAGGGGAAATCTATGGCTACACCTTC. Protein sequence: CASSSLTGEIYGYTF.

V and J are TRBV9 and TRBJ2-2; 7 bases agree with TRBD1. Germline V lookup: CDR1 SGDLS, CDR2 YYNGEE. The CDR3 consists of 15 residues. V shed 4 bases, J shed 1 base, and the junction held 4 bases outside the gene matches. For the CDR3, the DNA is TGTGCCAGCAGCAAGTGGGACAGGAACACCGGGGAGCTGTTTTTT. Translating it yields CASSKWDRNTGELFF. The whole variable domain, remainder taken from reference TRBV9 and TRBJ2-2, is DSGVTQTPKHLITATGQRVTLRCSPRSGDLSVYWYQQSLDQGLQFLIQYYNGEERAKGNILERFSAQQFPDLHSELNLSSLELGDSALYFCASSKWDRNTGELFFGEGSRLTVL.

The V call is TRBV27, the J call TRBJ1-1, with 8 bases lining up with TRBD1. The CDR3 is 13 amino acids. Germline V gene sequence: CDR1 MNHEY, CDR2 SMNVEV (reference sequence). J lost 4 bases, V lost 4 bases, and 2 bases had no gene match. In DNA form, the CDR3 reads TGTGCCAGCAGTTCGACAGGGGCCACTGAAGCTTTCTTT. Translation gives CASSSTGATEAFF.

The V call is TRBV6-2 or TRBV6-3, the J call TRBJ2-5; D perhaps matches TRBD2 (5 bases). Trimming left V 5 bases short and J 13 bases short, with 20 bases between. The V gene's germline CDR1 is MNHEY and CDR2 SVGEGT. The CDR3 sequence is 13 residues long. The CDR3: CASSTLPPVGLYF. As DNA, the CDR3 is TGTGCCAGCAGTACACTCCCGCCTGTAGGACTGTACTTC.

This clone has only one observation. The germline gene is not matched at one end of the junction; a read error may be the cause. The chain couples TRBV7-2 to TRBJ2-4, with a possible D match to TRBD2 (7 bases). Germline V CDR1 and CDR2: SGHTA, FQGNSA. The CDR3 spans 14 residues. The DNA of the CDR3 is TGTGCCAGCAGCTCCCGGACAGCGACTAGCCCGCAGGCCTTC. Residues: CASSSRTATSPQAF.

The gene calls are TRBV6-5 and TRBJ2-1; TRBD1 agrees at 7 bases. The CDR3 runs 13 residues. V shed 7 bases and J 7 bases; nucleotides not matched to a gene: 7. The germline CDR1 and CDR2 sequences are MNHEY and SVGAGI. CDR3 DNA: TGTGCCAGCAAAACAGGGGCGACGAATGAGCAGTTCTTC. It encodes CASKTGATNEQFF.

The chain recombines TRBV12-3 or TRBV12-4 with TRBJ2-3; D gene uncertain. The V end was cut by 5 bases, the J end by 4 bases, with 10 bases between. The CDR3 contains 13 residues. The CDR3 DNA reads TGTGCCAGCAGTCTAATCCGGGCAGATACGCAGTATTTT. Its translation is CASSLIRADTQYF.

The CDR3 loop reads CASSNRGINTEAFF. The CDR3 DNA sequence: TGTGCCAGCAGTAACCGGGGGATAAACACTGAAGCTTTCTTT. The rearrangement links TRBV27 to TRBJ1-1; weak D call: TRBD1 (5 bases). The germline V gene encodes CDR1 MNHEY and CDR2 SMNVEV (reference sequence). V was pared by 5 bases and J by 2 bases, with 12 bases between. The CDR3 sequence is 14 residues long.

This clone came up once. CDR3 nucleotide sequence: TGTGCCAGCAGCCCGGGTACACCAACAAGCAATCAGCCCCAGCATTTT. This encodes CASSPGTPTSNQPQHF. V is TRBV3-1 (or the pseudogene TRBV3-2) and J is TRBJ1-5, with no clear D. Trimming removed 4 bases from V and 1 base from J, with 14 bases in between. Germline CDR1 LGHDT, CDR2 YNNKEL (reference sequence). CDR3 length: 16 amino acids.